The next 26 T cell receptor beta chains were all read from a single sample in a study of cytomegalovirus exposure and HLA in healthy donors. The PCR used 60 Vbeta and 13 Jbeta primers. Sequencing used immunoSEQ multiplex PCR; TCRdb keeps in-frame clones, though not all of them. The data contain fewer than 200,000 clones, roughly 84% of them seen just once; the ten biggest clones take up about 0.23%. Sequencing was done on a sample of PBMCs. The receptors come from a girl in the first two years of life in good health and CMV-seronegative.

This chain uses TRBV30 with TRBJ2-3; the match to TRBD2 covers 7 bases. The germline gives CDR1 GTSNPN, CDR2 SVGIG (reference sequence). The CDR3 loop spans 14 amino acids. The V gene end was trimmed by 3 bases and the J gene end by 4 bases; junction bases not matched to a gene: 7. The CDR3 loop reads CAWRKTSDSDTQYF. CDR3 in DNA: TGTGCCTGGAGGAAAACTAGCGATTCAGATACGCAGTATTTT.

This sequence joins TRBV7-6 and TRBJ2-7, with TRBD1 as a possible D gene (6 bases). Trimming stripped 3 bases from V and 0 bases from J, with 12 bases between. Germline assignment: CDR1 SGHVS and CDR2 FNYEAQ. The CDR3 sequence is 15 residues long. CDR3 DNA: TGTGCCAGCAGCTTTGGTCGGGACAACTCCTACGAGCAGTACTTC. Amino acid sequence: CASSFGRDNSYEQYF. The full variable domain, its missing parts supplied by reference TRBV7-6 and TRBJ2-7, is GAGVSQSPRYKVTKRGQDVALRCDPISGHVSLYWYRQALGQGPEFLTYFNYEAQQDKSGLPNDRFSAERPEGSISTLTIQRTEQRDSAMYRCASSFGRDNSYEQYFGPGTRLTVT.

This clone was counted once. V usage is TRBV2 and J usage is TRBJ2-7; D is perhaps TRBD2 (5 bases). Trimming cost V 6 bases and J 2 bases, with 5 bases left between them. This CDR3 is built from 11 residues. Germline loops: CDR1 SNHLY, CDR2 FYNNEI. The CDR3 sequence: CASRLAYEQYF. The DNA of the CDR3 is TGTGCCAGCAGACTAGCCTACGAGCAGTACTTC.

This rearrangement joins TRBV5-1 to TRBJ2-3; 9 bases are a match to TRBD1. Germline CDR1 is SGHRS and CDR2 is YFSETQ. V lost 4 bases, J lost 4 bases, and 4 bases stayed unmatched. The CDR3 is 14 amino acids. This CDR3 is CASSITGGADTQYF. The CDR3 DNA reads TGCGCCAGCAGCATAACAGGGGGCGCAGATACGCAGTATTTT.

The CDR3: CASSWGTGNYGYTF. The CDR3 nucleotides read TGTGCCAGCAGTTGGGGGACAGGGAACTATGGCTACACCTTC. V is TRBV27 and J is TRBJ1-2; TRBD1 matches at 9 bases. The CDR3 is 14 amino acids. V was pared by 4 bases and J by 2 bases, with 2 bases of the junction left unmatched. Germline CDR1 MNHEY, CDR2 SMNVEV (reference sequence).

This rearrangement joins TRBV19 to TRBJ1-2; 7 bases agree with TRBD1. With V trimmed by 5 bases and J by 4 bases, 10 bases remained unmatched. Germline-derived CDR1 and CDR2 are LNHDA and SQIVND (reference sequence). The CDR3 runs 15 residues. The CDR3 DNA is TGTGCCAGTAGTCCCACGCCGGGACAGTTCTATGGCTACACCTTC. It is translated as CASSPTPGQFYGYTF.

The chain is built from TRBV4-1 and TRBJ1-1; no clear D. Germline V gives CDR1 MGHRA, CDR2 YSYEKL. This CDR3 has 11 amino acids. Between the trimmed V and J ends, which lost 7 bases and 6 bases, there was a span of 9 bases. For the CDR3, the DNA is TGCGCCAGCACGGGGATCGCTGAAGCTTTCTTT. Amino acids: CASTGIAEAFF.

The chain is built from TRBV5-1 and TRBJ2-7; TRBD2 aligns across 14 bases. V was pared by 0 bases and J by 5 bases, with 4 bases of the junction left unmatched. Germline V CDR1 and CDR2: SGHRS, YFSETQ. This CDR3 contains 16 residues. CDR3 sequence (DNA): TGCGCCAGCAGCTTGGTTGGGACTAGCGGGGGCCACGAGCAGTACTTC. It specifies CASSLVGTSGGHEQYF.

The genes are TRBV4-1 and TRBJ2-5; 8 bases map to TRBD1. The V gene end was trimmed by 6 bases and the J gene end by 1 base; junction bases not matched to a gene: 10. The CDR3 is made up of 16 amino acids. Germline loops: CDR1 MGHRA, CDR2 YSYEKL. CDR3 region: CASRSLIGQGQETQYF. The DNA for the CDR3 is TGCGCCAGCAGATCACTCATAGGACAGGGCCAAGAGACCCAGTACTTC.

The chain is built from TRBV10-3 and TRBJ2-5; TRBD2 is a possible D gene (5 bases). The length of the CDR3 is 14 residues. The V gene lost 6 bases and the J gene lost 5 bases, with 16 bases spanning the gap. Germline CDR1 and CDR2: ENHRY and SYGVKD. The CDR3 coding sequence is TGTGCCATCAGCGAAGGGAGTCGTCGCGAGACCCAGTACTTC. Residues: CAISEGSRRETQYF.

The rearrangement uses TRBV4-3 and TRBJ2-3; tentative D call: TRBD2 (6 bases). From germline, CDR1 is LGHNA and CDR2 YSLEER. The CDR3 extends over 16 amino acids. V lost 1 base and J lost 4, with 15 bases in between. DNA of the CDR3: TGCGCCAGCAGCCAAGCCCTTCGACTAGGGGCAGATACGCAGTATTTT. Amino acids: CASSQALRLGADTQYF.

CDR3 amino acids: CASSLTLRGGGAYEQYF. CDR3 bases: TGTGCCAGCAGCCTTACGCTACGGGGCGGGGGGGCCTACGAGCAGTACTTC. V and J are TRBV5-4 and TRBJ2-7, with 9 nucleotides matching TRBD2. Germline assignment: CDR1 SGHNT and CDR2 YYREEE (reference sequence). This CDR3 is built from 17 residues. With V trimmed by 4 bases and J by 2 bases, 13 bases remained unmatched. The full variable domain, with the rest looked up from reference TRBV5-4 and TRBJ2-7, is ETGVTQSPTHLIKTRGQQVTLRCSSQSGHNTVSWYQQALGQGPQFIFQYYREEENGRGNFPPRFSGLQFPNYSSELNVNALELDDSALYLCASSLTLRGGGAYEQYFGPGTRLTVT.

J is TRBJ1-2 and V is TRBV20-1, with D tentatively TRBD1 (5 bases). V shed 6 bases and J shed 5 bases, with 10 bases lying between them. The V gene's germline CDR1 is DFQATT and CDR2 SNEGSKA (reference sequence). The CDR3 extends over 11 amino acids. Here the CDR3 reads CSATTAYGYTF. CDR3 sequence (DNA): TGCAGTGCAACGACAGCTTATGGCTACACCTTC.

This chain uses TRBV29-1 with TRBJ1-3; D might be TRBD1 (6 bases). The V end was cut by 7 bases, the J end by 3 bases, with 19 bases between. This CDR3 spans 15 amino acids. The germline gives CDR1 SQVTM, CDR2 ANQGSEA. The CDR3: CSGAKQGLGGNTIYF. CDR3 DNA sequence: TGCAGCGGTGCAAAACAGGGTCTTGGTGGAAACACCATATATTTT.

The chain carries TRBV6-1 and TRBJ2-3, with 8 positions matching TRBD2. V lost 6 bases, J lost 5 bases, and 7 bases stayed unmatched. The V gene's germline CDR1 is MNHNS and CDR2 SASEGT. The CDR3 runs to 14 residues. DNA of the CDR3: TGTGCCAGCAGCCACGGGGGGGCCGGAGATACGCAGTATTTT. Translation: CASSHGGAGDTQYF.

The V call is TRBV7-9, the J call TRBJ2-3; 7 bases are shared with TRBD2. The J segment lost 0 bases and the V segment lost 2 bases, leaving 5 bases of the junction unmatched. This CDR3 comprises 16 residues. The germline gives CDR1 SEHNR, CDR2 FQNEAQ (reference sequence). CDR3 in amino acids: CASSLLGLPSTDTQYF. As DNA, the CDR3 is TGTGCCAGCAGCTTACTGGGACTACCTAGCACAGATACGCAGTATTTT. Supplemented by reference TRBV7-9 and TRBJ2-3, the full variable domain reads DTGVSQNPRHKITKRGQNVTFRCDPISEHNRLYWYRQTLGQGPEFLTYFQNEAQLEKSRLLSDRFSAERPKGSFSTLEIQRTEQGDSAMYLCASSLLGLPSTDTQYFGPGTRLTVL.

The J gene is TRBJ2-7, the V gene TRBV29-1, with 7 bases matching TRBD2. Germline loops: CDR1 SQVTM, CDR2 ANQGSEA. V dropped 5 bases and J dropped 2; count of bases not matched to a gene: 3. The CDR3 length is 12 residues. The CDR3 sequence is CSVKRDPYEQYF. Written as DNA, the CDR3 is TGCAGCGTTAAGCGGGATCCCTACGAGCAGTACTTC.

CDR3 residues: CASSQGWDNEQFF. The CDR3 DNA follows: TGCGCCAGCAGCCAGGGCTGGGACAATGAGCAGTTCTTC. This chain uses TRBV4-3 with TRBJ2-1; no reliable D call. CDR3 size: 13 residues. The germline gives CDR1 LGHNA, CDR2 YSLEER. The V end lost 3 bases, the J end lost 5 bases, and 8 bases lay between the germline ends.

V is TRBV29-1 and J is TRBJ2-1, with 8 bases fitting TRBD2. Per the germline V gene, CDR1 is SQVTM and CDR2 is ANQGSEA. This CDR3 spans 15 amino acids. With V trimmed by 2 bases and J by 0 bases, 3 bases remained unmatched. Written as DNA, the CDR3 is TGCAGCGTTGAACGCGGGAGGCTCTCCTACAATGAGCAGTTCTTC. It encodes CSVERGRLSYNEQFF.

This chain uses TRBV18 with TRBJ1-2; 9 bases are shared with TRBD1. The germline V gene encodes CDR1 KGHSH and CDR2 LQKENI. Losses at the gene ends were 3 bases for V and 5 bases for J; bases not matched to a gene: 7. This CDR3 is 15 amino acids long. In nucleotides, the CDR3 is TGTGCCAGCTCACCGCCACCCGGGACAGGGTATGGCTACACCTTC. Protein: CASSPPPGTGYGYTF.

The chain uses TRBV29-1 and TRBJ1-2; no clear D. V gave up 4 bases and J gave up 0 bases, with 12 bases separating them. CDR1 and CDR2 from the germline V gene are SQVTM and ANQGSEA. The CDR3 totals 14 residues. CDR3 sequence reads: CSVVGGTPNYGYTF. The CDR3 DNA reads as TGCAGCGTTGTCGGCGGAACCCCTAACTATGGCTACACCTTC.

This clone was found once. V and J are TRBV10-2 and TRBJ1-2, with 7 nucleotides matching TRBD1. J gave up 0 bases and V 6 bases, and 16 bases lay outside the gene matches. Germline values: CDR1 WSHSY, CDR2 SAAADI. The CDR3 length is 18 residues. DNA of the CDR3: TGCGCCAGCAGGTTTAGGCCCGGACAGGTAGTTCCTAACTATGGCTACACCTTC. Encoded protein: CASRFRPGQVVPNYGYTF.

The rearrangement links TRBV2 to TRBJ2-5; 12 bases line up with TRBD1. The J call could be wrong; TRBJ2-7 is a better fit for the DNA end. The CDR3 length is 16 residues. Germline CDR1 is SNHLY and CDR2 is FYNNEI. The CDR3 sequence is CAGQRLGQGASYEQYF. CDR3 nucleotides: TGTGCCGGACAGAGATTGGGACAGGGGGCGTCCTACGAGCAGTACTTC.

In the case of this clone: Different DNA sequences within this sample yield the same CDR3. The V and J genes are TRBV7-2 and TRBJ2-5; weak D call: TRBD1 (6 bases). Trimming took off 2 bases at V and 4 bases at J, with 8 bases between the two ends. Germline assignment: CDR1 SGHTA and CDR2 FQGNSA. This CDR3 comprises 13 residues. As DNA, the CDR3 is TGTGCCAGCAGCTTATGGGGGCTAGAGACCCAGTACTTC. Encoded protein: CASSLWGLETQYF.

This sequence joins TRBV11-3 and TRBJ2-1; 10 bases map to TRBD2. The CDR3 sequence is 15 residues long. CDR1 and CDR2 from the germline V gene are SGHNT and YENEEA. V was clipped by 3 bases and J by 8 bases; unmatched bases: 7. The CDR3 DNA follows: TGTGCCAGCAGCTTCCCAGCGGGGGGGCTCGATGAGCAGTTCTTC. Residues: CASSFPAGGLDEQFF.

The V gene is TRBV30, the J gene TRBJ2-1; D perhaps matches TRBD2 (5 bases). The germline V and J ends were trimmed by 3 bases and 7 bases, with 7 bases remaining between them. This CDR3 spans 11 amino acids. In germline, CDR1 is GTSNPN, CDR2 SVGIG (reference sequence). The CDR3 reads CAWRWENEQFF. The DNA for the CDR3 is TGTGCCTGGAGGTGGGAGAATGAGCAGTTCTTC.